The TCR beta chain under discussion was sequenced for a study of PD-L1 blockade in urothelial cancer. Study-wide context: The study started patients on atezolizumab in about 2014, giving 1,200 mg intravenously every 3 weeks.

Patients yielded 1 to 8 samples each, pretreatment and on-treatment. V was trimmed by 2 bases and J by 5 bases, leaving 24 bases between them. Germline CDR1 and CDR2: WSHSY and SAAADI. The CDR3 is 18 amino acids. The method was immunoSEQ multiplex PCR; TCRdb's version includes in-frame clones alone and lacks a portion of them. The profile shows 20,000 to 30,000 clones, 84% of them singletons. This clone was picked up one time. This material consisted of PBMCs, taken around atezolizumab (anti-PD-L1) treatment. This rearrangement joins TRBV10-2 to TRBJ2-5, with D possibly matching TRBD2 (7 bases). The TCR sequence derives from a man between 65 and 85 years old with urothelial cancer. CDR3 sequence reads: CASSENGAGAGDRETQYF. The DNA of the CDR3 is TGCGCCAGCAGTGAGAATGGGGCAGGGGCGGGGGATCGGGAGACCCAGTACTTC.